These 18 T cell receptor beta chains were all obtained from the same sample, sequenced in a study of molecular identifiers for immune sequencing clone quantification. Each CDR3 protein gets one entry after TCRdb re-called the PCR reads with MiXCR. This repertoire shows some 590,000 distinct CDR3 sequences, about 25% found once; its top ten account for 0.7% to 0.95%. The specimen was naive CD8+ T cells from blood, with Jurkat cell RNA spiked in. The subset is: FACS-sorted CD8+CD4-CCR7+CD45RA+ naive T cells. Every receptor here comes from a human donor in good health. Some libraries in this study had Jurkat cell RNA spiked in.

Notes on this clonotype: With a much larger clone just one base away, this may be a read error. This chain uses TRBV2 with TRBJ1-1, with 9 bases fitting TRBD1. This CDR3 is 14 amino acids long. Germline-derived CDR1 and CDR2 are SNHLY and FYNNEI. The junction had 8 bases not matched to a gene; V was cut back by 6 bases and J by 6 bases. The CDR3 spells CASSTGTGSSEAFF. CDR3 DNA: TGTGCCAGCAGCACAGGGACAGGGAGCTCTGAAGCTTTCTTT.

As for this clonotype: An end of the junction does not agree with germline; a read error may underlie this. The J gene is TRBJ2-7, the V gene TRBV12-3 or TRBV12-4; 11 bases align to TRBD2. This CDR3 contains 15 residues. CDR3 nucleotide sequence: TGTGCCAGCAGTCAAACTAGCGGGGGACCCTACGGGCAGTACTTC. Protein product: CASSQTSGGPYGQYF.

In this sample, this clonotype turned up many times. The chain combines TRBV12-3 or TRBV12-4 with TRBJ1-5; D is unclear. V lost 5 bases to trimming and J lost 0 bases, with 11 bases between them. The CDR3 is 15 amino acids. The CDR3 nucleotides read TGTGCCAGCAGTGCTATAGAGAATAGCAATCAGCCCCAGCATTTT. Translated, it gives CASSAIENSNQPQHF.

The chain combines TRBV6-2 or TRBV6-3 with TRBJ2-1, with 11 bases identical to TRBD2. With 4 bases clipped from V and 5 bases from J, the junction kept 7 bases outside the gene matches. The CDR3 is 16 amino acids. Germline CDR1 and CDR2: MNHEY and SVGEGT. CDR3 sequence: CASSSLSGRAHNEQFF. The CDR3 bases are TGTGCCAGCAGTTCCCTTAGCGGGAGGGCCCACAATGAGCAGTTCTTC.

With regard to this clonotype: A read error may be the cause here, since a much bigger clone is one base away. The rearrangement joins TRBV7-9 to TRBJ2-5, with a possible D match to TRBD2 (6 bases). The CDR3 has 14 amino acids. Trimming took 5 bases from V and 3 from J, leaving 13 bases between them. Germline V gives CDR1 SEHNR, CDR2 FQNEAQ (reference sequence). The DNA for the CDR3 is TGTGCCAGCAGCGACGGACTATCGAAAGAGACCCAGTACTTC. Translating gives CASSDGLSKETQYF.

Only a few counts were recorded for this clonotype. The CDR3 nucleotides are TGCAGCGAAATCAGGGGATATGAGCAGTTCTTC. It yields the protein CSEIRGYEQFF. The chain couples TRBV29-1 to TRBJ2-1, with a weak D call TRBD1 (6 bases). Germline V gene sequence: CDR1 SQVTM, CDR2 ANQGSEA. This CDR3 is built from 11 residues. V lost 7 bases and J lost 8, with 12 bases in between.

The rearrangement joins TRBV7-6 to TRBJ2-5, with D possibly TRBD1 on 5 matching bases. The germline gives CDR1 SGHVS, CDR2 FNYEAQ. This CDR3 has 13 amino acids. Trimming took 1 base from V and 4 from J, leaving 7 bases between them. CDR3 DNA sequence: TGTGCCAGCAGCTTAGGTCAGGGAGAGACCCAGTACTTC. Residues: CASSLGQGETQYF.

This clonotype has a handful of counts. The chain links TRBV6-6 to TRBJ2-7; no definite D call. V lost 0 bases, J lost 4 bases, and 4 bases lay in between. CDR1 and CDR2 (germline): MNHNY, SVGAGI (reference sequence). The CDR3 contains 12 residues. Here the CDR3 reads CASSYSLYEQYF. For the CDR3, the DNA is TGTGCCAGCAGTTACTCGCTTTACGAGCAGTACTTC.

This chain connects TRBV19 to TRBJ2-3; D gene uncertain. Germline CDR1 and CDR2: LNHDA and SQIVND (reference sequence). V was trimmed by 4 bases and J by 8 bases, leaving 16 bases between them. The CDR3 extends over 14 amino acids. The CDR3 bases are TGTGCCAGTAGTACCGCCGAAGGAGCCGGTACGCAGTATTTT. Translated, it gives CASSTAEGAGTQYF.

This chain links TRBV12-3 or TRBV12-4 with TRBJ1-5, with D unresolved. Trimming removed 3 bases at V and 7 bases at J, with 7 bases between. The CDR3 runs to 12 residues. Here the CDR3 reads CASSFEPQPQHF. The CDR3 DNA sequence: TGTGCCAGCAGTTTTGAACCGCAGCCCCAGCATTTT.

This chain uses TRBV15 with TRBJ1-5; D uncertain. CDR1 is LNHNV, CDR2 YYDKDF, per germline (reference sequence). The CDR3 totals 15 residues. Deletions cut 0 bases from V and 2 bases from J, with 8 bases between. The CDR3: CATSRDLGRNQPQHF. As DNA, the CDR3 is TGTGCCACCAGCAGAGATTTAGGCCGCAATCAGCCCCAGCATTTT. Drawing the rest from reference TRBV15 and TRBJ1-5, the complete variable domain is DAMVIQNPRYQVTQFGKPVTLSCSQTLNHNVMYWYQQKSSQAPKLLFHYYDKDFNNEADTPDNFQSRRPNTSFCFLDIRSPGLGDTAMYLCATSRDLGRNQPQHFGDGTRLSIL.

This clonotype has ten or more counts. J is TRBJ1-1 and V is TRBV4-3; D remains ambiguous. V dropped 0 bases and J dropped 1 base, with 6 bases sitting between them. The CDR3 has 14 amino acids. CDR1 LGHNA and CDR2 YSLEER come from the germline V gene. The CDR3 sequence is CASSQEGRNTEAFF. The DNA for the CDR3 is TGCGCCAGCAGCCAAGAAGGCCGGAACACTGAAGCTTTCTTT.

This clonotype was seen a handful of times. The chain is built from TRBV27 and TRBJ2-7, with 12 bases identical to TRBD2. CDR1 and CDR2 (germline): MNHEY, SMNVEV (reference sequence). The CDR3 sequence is 16 residues long. V shed 6 bases, J shed 0 bases, and the junction held 6 bases outside the gene matches. In DNA, the CDR3 is TGTGCCAGCAGAAGACTAGCGGGAGCCATCTCCTACGAGCAGTACTTC. Translated: CASRRLAGAISYEQYF.

The sample holds many counts of this clonotype. This chain links TRBV28 with TRBJ1-2, with D possibly matching TRBD1 (5 bases). From germline, CDR1 is MDHEN and CDR2 SYDVKM. Trimming took off 6 bases at V and 2 bases at J, with 10 bases between the two ends. The CDR3 covers 13 residues. Here the CDR3 reads CASSWTQNYGYTF. For the CDR3, the DNA is TGTGCCAGCAGCTGGACACAAAACTATGGCTACACCTTC.

This chain joins TRBV2 and TRBJ2-3; TRBD2 agrees at 10 bases. Germline V gene data show CDR1 as SNHLY and CDR2 as FYNNEI. The CDR3 length is 18 residues. The trim removed 2 bases at V and 4 bases at J, leaving 12 bases unmatched. DNA for the CDR3: TGTGCCAGCAGTGAATCCTGGGCTAGCGGGGGAAAGCCAGATACGCAGTATTTT. This codes for CASSESWASGGKPDTQYF.

With regard to this clonotype: Germline is not matched at one junction end, which may reflect a read error. The chain recombines TRBV6-5 with TRBJ1-1, with a weak D call TRBD1 (6 bases). CDR3 length: 14 residues. Germline V gene lookup returns CDR1 MNHEY and CDR2 SVGAGI. CDR3: CAGSAQGGAYSAFF. CDR3 DNA sequence: TGTGCCGGCAGTGCCCAAGGGGGTGCTTATTCAGCTTTCTTT.

The V and J genes are TRBV7-9 and TRBJ2-3; 8 nucleotides line up with TRBD2. Trimming took 3 bases from V and 2 from J; bases not matched to a gene: 4. The CDR3 is made up of 15 amino acids. Looked up from germline, CDR1 is SEHNR and CDR2 is FQNEAQ (reference sequence). In nucleotides, the CDR3 is TGTGCCAGCAGCTTGACTAGCGAGAACACAGATACGCAGTATTTT. Translated: CASSLTSENTDTQYF. The full variable domain, with the rest looked up from reference TRBV7-9 and TRBJ2-3, is DTGVSQNPRHKITKRGQNVTFRCDPISEHNRLYWYRQTLGQGPEFLTYFQNEAQLEKSRLLSDRFSAERPKGSFSTLEIQRTEQGDSAMYLCASSLTSENTDTQYFGPGTRLTVL.

This clonotype was recorded many times. The V gene is TRBV28, the J gene TRBJ2-3, with TRBD2 matching 10 bases. The V gene's germline CDR1 is MDHEN and CDR2 SYDVKM. J was trimmed by 4 bases and V by 3 bases; bases with no gene match: 4. This CDR3 comprises 15 residues. CDR3 protein: CASSFRGLAADTQYF. For the CDR3, the DNA is TGTGCCAGCAGTTTCAGAGGACTAGCGGCAGATACGCAGTATTTT.